The 9 T cell receptor beta chains below were found in one sample sequenced in a study of blood T cell repertoires in COVID-19. Sequencing used immunoSEQ multiplex PCR; TCRdb keeps in-frame clones, though not all of them. There are about 320,000 clones in the sample; about 83% occur only once, and around 1.6% lies in the top ten. Specimen: peripheral blood. All receptors derive from a woman between 50 and 59 years old with acute or convalescent COVID-19.

The chain has TRBV27 and TRBJ2-7; 8 positions agree with TRBD2. CDR1 is MNHEY and CDR2 is SMNVEV in the germline V gene (reference sequence). CDR3 length equals 15 residues. Trimming removed 6 bases from V and 4 bases from J; junction bases left unmatched: 11. The CDR3 here is CASRLRVAGLYEQYF. For the CDR3, the DNA is TGTGCCAGCAGACTTAGGGTAGCGGGGTTATACGAGCAGTACTTC.

The sample holds one count of this clone. The V gene is TRBV28, the J gene TRBJ2-1, with 16 bases lining up with TRBD2. Germline CDR1 and CDR2: MDHEN and SYDVKM. Trimming cost V 6 bases and J 0 bases; bases outside gene matches: 8. CDR3 length equals 19 residues. The CDR3 coding sequence is TGTGCCAGCAGATCACCGGGACTAGCGGGAGGGAGCTCCTACAATGAGCAGTTCTTC. As protein: CASRSPGLAGGSSYNEQFF.

The chain uses TRBV30 and TRBJ2-3; no reliable D call. Germline V gives CDR1 GTSNPN, CDR2 SVGIG (reference sequence). Deletions cut 4 bases from V and 2 bases from J, with 16 bases between. This CDR3 spans 15 amino acids. The CDR3 region is CAWNNGDLNTDTQYF. CDR3 nucleotides: TGTGCCTGGAACAACGGAGACTTAAACACAGATACGCAGTATTTT.

The chain carries TRBV2 and TRBJ1-5; D is unresolved. The CDR3 runs 15 residues. Germline CDR1 SNHLY, CDR2 FYNNEI. The ends were cut back, 2 bases at V and 3 bases at J, with 11 bases in the middle. CDR3 protein: CASSEFGVLNQPQHF. In DNA form, the CDR3 reads TGTGCCAGCAGTGAATTCGGGGTCCTCAATCAGCCCCAGCATTTT.

The rearrangement links TRBV2 to TRBJ2-1; 9 bases map to TRBD2. V was pared by 3 bases and J by 7 bases, with 7 bases of the junction left unmatched. Germline V gene sequence: CDR1 SNHLY, CDR2 FYNNEI. The CDR3 extends over 15 amino acids. This chain's CDR3 is CASSESSGIINEQFF. The CDR3, as DNA: TGTGCCAGCAGTGAGTCTAGCGGGATAATTAATGAGCAGTTCTTC. The entire variable domain, with the rest obtained from reference TRBV2 and TRBJ2-1, is as follows: EPEVTQTPSHQVTQMGQEVILRCVPISNHLYFYWYRQILGQKVEFLVSFYNNEISEKSEIFDDQFSVERPDGSNFTLKIRSTKLEDSAMYFCASSESSGIINEQFFGPGTRLTVL.

The CDR3 bases are TGTGCCAGTAGTATAGTGGGGCTCCGGGACACCCTTAGCAATCAGCCCCAGCATTTT. It translates to CASSIVGLRDTLSNQPQHF. The rearrangement links TRBV19 to TRBJ1-5; D possibly corresponds to TRBD1 (6 bases). The CDR3 covers 19 residues. The V gene's germline CDR1 is LNHDA and CDR2 SQIVND (reference sequence). Trimming removed 1 base at V and 0 bases at J, with 19 bases between. The entire variable domain, with the rest obtained from reference TRBV19 and TRBJ1-5, is as follows: DGGITQSPKYLFRKEGQNVTLSCEQNLNHDAMYWYRQDPGQGLRLIYYSQIVNDFQKGDIAEGYSVSREKKESFPLTVTSAQKNPTAFYLCASSIVGLRDTLSNQPQHFGDGTRLSIL.

The chain links TRBV7-9 to TRBJ2-7; D might be TRBD1 (6 bases). The CDR3 has 15 amino acids. The V gene lost 0 bases and the J gene lost 0 bases, with 9 bases spanning the gap. CDR1 is SEHNR and CDR2 is FQNEAQ in the germline V gene (reference sequence). The CDR3 nucleotides read TGTGCCAGCAGCTTAGCGCAGGGGATCTCCTACGAGCAGTACTTC. It is translated as CASSLAQGISYEQYF.

This chain links TRBV3-1 (or the pseudogene TRBV3-2) with TRBJ1-3, with D perhaps matching TRBD1 (6 bases). The germline CDR1 and CDR2 sequences are LGHDT and YNNKEL (reference sequence). The CDR3 is 15 amino acids. V was shortened by 4 bases and J by 8 bases, with 18 bases between the two germline ends. The CDR3, as DNA: TGTGCCAGCAGCCCAACTACAGGGAGTGTACACACCATATATTTT. Residues: CASSPTTGSVHTIYF.

The V call is TRBV7-8, the J call TRBJ2-7; maybe TRBD2 (6 bases). V lost 1 base to trimming and J lost 0 bases, with 13 bases between them. This CDR3 spans 16 amino acids. Germline V gene sequence: CDR1 SGHVS, CDR2 FQNEAQ. The CDR3 DNA reads as TGTGCCAGCAGCTTAGGGGGGGATCACCCCTCCTACGAGCAGTACTTC. Translated, it gives CASSLGGDHPSYEQYF.